The 10 T cell receptor beta chains in this list originate from one sample, sequenced in a study of neurological immune-mediated disorders. TCRdb re-called the 5' RACE reads through MiXCR, storing one row per CDR3 protein. The sample contains roughly 48,000 distinct CDR3 sequences, about 25% of which appear only once. Sequenced: PBMCs. These receptors all stem from a woman between 70 and 85 years old in good health.

The sample holds many counts of this clonotype. This chain uses TRBV5-1 with TRBJ1-1; D is unclear. CDR3 length: 14 residues. Germline-derived CDR1 and CDR2 are SGHRS and YFSETQ. Trimming cost V 1 base and J 11 bases, with 18 bases left between them. CDR3 nucleotide sequence: TGCGCCAGCAGCTTGAGCGAAGGGAAGGCGGGCGCTTTCTTT. Residues: CASSLSEGKAGAFF. The full variable domain, in which reference TRBV5-1 and TRBJ1-1 provide the parts outside the CDR3, is KAGVTQTPRYLIKTRGQQVTLSCSPISGHRSVSWYQQTPGQGLQFLFEYFSETQRNKGNFPGRFSGRQFSNSRSEMNVSTLELGDSALYLCASSLSEGKAGAFFGQGTRLTVV.

This clonotype was counted at least ten times. For the CDR3, the DNA is TGTGCCAGCAGCCCTATTCTAGCGGGAATTCTGGGGTCCTACAATGAGCAGTTCTTC. Translating it yields CASSPILAGILGSYNEQFF. The chain uses TRBV5-6 and TRBJ2-1, with 9 positions matching TRBD2. Germline loops: CDR1 SGHDT, CDR2 YYEEEE. This CDR3 region has 19 residues. The trim removed 4 bases at V and 1 base at J, leaving 15 bases unmatched.

This chain links TRBV29-1 with TRBJ2-3; 8 bases fit TRBD2. The CDR3 extends over 15 amino acids. The junction had 7 bases not matched to a gene; V was cut back by 3 bases and J by 2 bases. CDR1 and CDR2 from the germline V gene are SQVTM and ANQGSEA. CDR3 amino acids: CSVEGRGAHTDTQYF. CDR3 bases: TGCAGCGTTGAGGGGCGGGGGGCTCACACAGATACGCAGTATTTT.

This clonotype was counted at least ten times. The rearrangement links TRBV10-3 to TRBJ2-1, with TRBD2 identical over 9 bases. The CDR3 has 20 residues. With 0 bases clipped from V and 6 bases from J, the junction kept 18 bases outside the gene matches. Germline assignment: CDR1 ENHRY and CDR2 SYGVKD. The CDR3 region has the DNA TGTGCCATCAGTGAGTCGGCCCCTGGGGCTAGCGGGACCCCTTCCAATGAGCAGTTCTTC. Encoded protein: CAISESAPGASGTPSNEQFF.

As to this clonotype: A much larger clone differs from this one at a single base, so this may be a read error. The chain has TRBV3-1 and TRBJ1-2; D unresolved. Germline CDR1 LGHDT, CDR2 YNNKEL (reference sequence). CDR3 length: 15 amino acids. Trimming left V 1 base short and J 4 bases short, with 13 bases between. In DNA form, the CDR3 reads TGTGCCAGCAGCCAAGTGGGCGGGGAAGGCTATGGCTACACCTTC. As protein: CASSQVGGEGYGYTF.

This clonotype was seen repeatedly, ten times or more. The chain uses TRBV5-1 and TRBJ2-7; D remains unclear. The CDR3 extends over 15 amino acids. V was cut by 4 bases and J by 2 bases, with 16 bases left in between. Germline CDR1 SGHRS, CDR2 YFSETQ. In nucleotides, the CDR3 is TGCGCCAGCAGCCCGAGCCCGACAAACCCCTACGAGCAGTACTTC. Residues: CASSPSPTNPYEQYF.

This clonotype came up many times. The chain recombines TRBV4-3 with TRBJ2-7; D is unclear. The CDR3 spans 15 residues. CDR1 is LGHNA and CDR2 is YSLEER in the germline V gene. Trimming took off 2 bases at V and 6 bases at J, with 17 bases between the two ends. CDR3 region: CASSQSLGRTSEQYF. CDR3 DNA: TGCGCCAGCAGCCAATCCCTTGGCCGGACGTCCGAGCAGTACTTC.

This clonotype occurred many times. At one boundary the junction diverges from the germline segment, which might be a read error. This sequence joins TRBV7-2 and TRBJ2-1; D is uncertain. Per germline, CDR1 SGHTA and CDR2 FQGNSA. This CDR3 has 14 residues. The CDR3 protein is CASSLDTSFNEQFF. Here the CDR3 DNA reads TGTGCCAGCAGCTTAGATACTTCCTTCAATGAGCAGTTCTTC.

This clonotype showed up many times. The gene calls are TRBV4-1 and TRBJ2-1; 12 bases align to TRBD1. CDR1 and CDR2 from the germline V gene are MGHRA and YSYEKL. V lost 8 bases and J lost 10; bases outside the gene matches: 9. The CDR3 runs to 14 residues. The CDR3 here is CASRPGQGAREQFF. The CDR3 DNA is TGCGCCAGCCGCCCGGGACAGGGGGCAAGAGAGCAGTTCTTC.

The sample holds many counts of this clonotype. The chain is built from TRBV12-3 or TRBV12-4 and TRBJ2-3, with TRBD2 as a possible D gene (5 bases). Trimming removed 3 bases at V and 1 base at J, with 11 bases between. The CDR3 runs to 15 residues. CDR3 sequence reads: CASSFWELGTDTQYF. In DNA form, the CDR3 reads TGTGCCAGCAGTTTTTGGGAGCTGGGCACAGATACGCAGTATTTT.